This T cell receptor (beta chain) is drawn from a study of neurological immune-mediated disorders. V was cut by 4 bases and J by 3 bases, with 7 bases left in between. This CDR3 comprises 13 residues. Germline loops: CDR1 KGHSY, CDR2 FQNENV. With 10-nucleotide random UMIs included, cDNA was synthesized by 5'RACE. Using its own MiXCR run on the 5' RACE reads, TCRdb lists one record per CDR3 protein. The data show 50,000 to 60,000 distinct CDR3 sequences, 4% seen once. The chain combines TRBV16 with TRBJ1-5, with D unresolved. The sample consisted of CD4+ T cells from blood. The source of this sequence is a woman aged 40 to 50 with multiple sclerosis. DNA for the CDR3: TGTGCCAGCAGCCGCTCTCCCAATCAGCCCCAGCATTTT. This gives the protein CASSRSPNQPQHF.